Included here is one TCR beta chain sequence, with context. The antigen remains undetermined. The sample originates from a study of cytomegalovirus exposure and HLA in healthy donors. About the study: The approximately 700 first-cohort repertoires shared a platform with the approximately 120 validation repertoires, as reported in a later analysis. General study points: Cytomegalovirus-associated status was assigned to about 150 TCR beta chains. The classifier, whose performance was assessed in both the original and validation cohorts, reportedly diagnosed cytomegalovirus status with high specificity and sensitivity.

Per germline, CDR1 LNHDA and CDR2 SQIVND (reference sequence). Losses at the gene ends were 7 bases for V and 4 bases for J; bases not matched to a gene: 9. The CDR3 has 16 residues. Profiling relied on immunoSEQ multiplex PCR, and the TCRdb table lists in-frame clones only, not all of them. Among about 84,000 clones, roughly 93% were seen once, and the ten largest hold approximately 2%. The V and J genes are TRBV19 and TRBJ2-1, with 11 bases lining up with TRBD2. The sequenced sample consisted of PBMCs. The TCR sequence derives from a man aged 25-45 years in good health and CMV-seronegative. The CDR3 nucleotides read TGTGCCAGTAATTTAGCGGGGGGGCCGGAATACAATGAGCAGTTCTTC. It specifies CASNLAGGPEYNEQFF.